This T cell receptor beta chain emerged from a study of T cells in Graves' hyperthyroidism and ophthalmopathy. This CDR3 has 17 residues. Germline V gene data show CDR1 as ENHRY and CDR2 as SYGVKD. The trim removed 3 bases at V and 5 bases at J, leaving 8 bases unmatched. Using RNA transcripts as the source, TCR beta CDR3 regions were amplified. First-round RT-PCR with HTBI primers amplified the TCR CDR3 region. TCRdb called the multiplex PCR reads again in MiXCR, with one record for every CDR3 protein. Of approximately 600,000 distinct CDR3 sequences listed, less than 25% are singletons. This TCR derives from a man aged 30-40 years with Graves' ophthalmopathy. The chain employs TRBV10-3 and TRBJ1-6; 9 bases line up with TRBD1. Sequenced: blood. The CDR3 loop reads CAISDVPGQGHNSPLHF. In DNA, the CDR3 is TGTGCCATCAGTGACGTTCCGGGACAGGGTCATAATTCACCCCTCCACTTT.